These T cell receptor beta chains were read from a single sample in a study of radiation and T cells in renal cell carcinoma. TCRdb's copy holds only in-frame clones and misses some; the assay was immunoSEQ multiplex PCR. The sample lists about 59,000 clones; 65% to 85% were seen once. Sequencing used blood, obtained from a patient whose treatment included radiotherapy and nephrectomy. The receptors were gathered from a man in his 60s with renal cell carcinoma. The CDR3 runs from the conserved cysteine through the conserved F or W. Fields, in order: V gene, J gene, D gene, clone size, CDR3 protein, CDR3 DNA. A D gene is named only where the DNA matches it firmly. Only part of the rows carry a size: once, few, many, or a class if the clone is expanded.

v_call: TRBV9; j_call: TRBJ2-3; d_call: -; clone_size: -; cdr3_aa: CASSAQQGRWETDTQYF; cdr3_nt: TGTGCCAGCAGCGCCCAGCAGGGACGATGGGAGACAGATACGCAGTATTTT
v_call: TRBV27; j_call: TRBJ1-6; d_call: -; clone_size: -; cdr3_aa: CASSPGPQTDYNSPLHF; cdr3_nt: TGTGCCAGCAGTCCCGGCCCCCAGACAGATTATAATTCACCCCTCCACTTT
v_call: TRBV29-1; j_call: TRBJ1-2; d_call: -; clone_size: many; cdr3_aa: CSVGSGANYGYTF; cdr3_nt: TGCAGCGTTGGATCGGGGGCTAACTATGGCTACACCTTC
v_call: TRBV18; j_call: TRBJ2-3; d_call: -; clone_size: -; cdr3_aa: CASSPGTDRGYF; cdr3_nt: TGTGCCAGCTCACCAGGGACCGATCGAGGGTATTTT
v_call: TRBV6-6; j_call: TRBJ2-1; d_call: -; clone_size: -; cdr3_aa: CASSSPQGAFEQFF; cdr3_nt: TGTGCCAGCAGTTCACCTCAGGGTGCCTTCGAGCAGTTCTTC
v_call: TRBV14; j_call: TRBJ1-2; d_call: -; clone_size: few; cdr3_aa: CASSLGQRTNYGYTF; cdr3_nt: TGTGCCAGCAGCCTTGGACAGAGAACTAACTATGGCTACACCTTC
v_call: TRBV5-1; j_call: TRBJ2-1; d_call: TRBD2; clone_size: once; cdr3_aa: CASSQLAGGVNEQFF; cdr3_nt: TGCGCCAGCAGCCAACTAGCGGGGGGAGTAAATGAGCAGTTCTTC
v_call: TRBV27; j_call: TRBJ1-5; d_call: -; clone_size: -; cdr3_aa: CASSQTAANQPQHF; cdr3_nt: TGTGCCAGCAGTCAGACAGCCGCGAATCAGCCCCAGCATTTT
v_call: TRBV19; j_call: TRBJ1-1; d_call: -; clone_size: -; cdr3_aa: CASSMRNVQAFF; cdr3_nt: TGTGCCAGTAGTATGAGGAATGTTCAAGCTTTCTTT
v_call: TRBV5-5; j_call: TRBJ1-5; d_call: -; clone_size: -; cdr3_aa: CASSPGVQGGIQPQHF; cdr3_nt: TGTGCCAGCAGCCCTGGAGTACAGGGAGGTATCCAGCCCCAGCATTTT
v_call: TRBV9; j_call: TRBJ2-2; d_call: TRBD1; clone_size: once; cdr3_aa: CASSVGQGVRTGELFF; cdr3_nt: TGTGCCAGCAGCGTAGGACAGGGGGTCAGGACCGGGGAGCTGTTTTTT
v_call: TRBV2; j_call: TRBJ2-1; d_call: TRBD2; clone_size: -; cdr3_aa: CASFQRASGINEQFF; cdr3_nt: TGTGCCAGCTTTCAAAGGGCTAGCGGGATAAATGAGCAGTTCTTC
v_call: TRBV5-5; j_call: TRBJ2-5; d_call: TRBD2; clone_size: -; cdr3_aa: CASSLEPSGRRKETQYF; cdr3_nt: TGTGCCAGCAGCTTGGAGCCTAGCGGGAGAAGGAAAGAGACCCAGTACTTC
v_call: TRBV4-3; j_call: TRBJ1-6; d_call: -; clone_size: many; cdr3_aa: CASSRNEWGGAYNSPLHF; cdr3_nt: TGCGCCAGCAGCCGTAATGAGTGGGGGGGCGCCTATAATTCACCCCTCCACTTT
v_call: TRBV6-6; j_call: TRBJ1-3; d_call: TRBD1; clone_size: -; cdr3_aa: CASSSDRASGNTIYF; cdr3_nt: TGTGCCAGCAGTAGTGACAGGGCAAGTGGAAACACCATATATTTT
v_call: TRBV28; j_call: TRBJ1-5; d_call: TRBD1; clone_size: -; cdr3_aa: CASNLRTGTQPQHF; cdr3_nt: TGTGCCAGCAACCTCCGGACAGGGACTCAGCCCCAGCATTTT
v_call: TRBV7-9; j_call: TRBJ1-5; d_call: -; clone_size: few; cdr3_aa: CASSLNWGGNQPQHF; cdr3_nt: TGTGCCAGCAGCTTAAATTGGGGCGGCAATCAGCCCCAGCATTTT
v_call: TRBV6-1; j_call: TRBJ2-1; d_call: TRBD2; clone_size: -; cdr3_aa: CASPGGGRVGNEQFF; cdr3_nt: TGTGCCAGCCCCGGCGGAGGGAGGGTGGGGAATGAGCAGTTCTTC
v_call: TRBV7-8; j_call: TRBJ1-2; d_call: -; clone_size: -; cdr3_aa: CASSFTQQGPPGYTF; cdr3_nt: TGTGCCAGCAGCTTCACCCAACAGGGACCCCCGGGCTACACCTTC
v_call: TRBV11-3; j_call: TRBJ1-1; d_call: TRBD1; clone_size: few; cdr3_aa: CASSVRTGVNTEAFF; cdr3_nt: TGTGCCAGCAGCGTCCGGACAGGCGTTAACACTGAAGCTTTCTTT
v_call: TRBV6-6; j_call: TRBJ2-3; d_call: TRBD2; clone_size: -; cdr3_aa: CASRRLAGGDTQYF; cdr3_nt: TGTGCCAGCAGAAGACTAGCGGGAGGTGATACGCAGTATTTT
v_call: TRBV10-3; j_call: TRBJ1-1; d_call: TRBD1; clone_size: -; cdr3_aa: CAIRTGTNTEAFF; cdr3_nt: TGTGCCATCAGGACAGGGACGAACACTGAAGCTTTCTTT
v_call: TRBV5-1; j_call: TRBJ1-4; d_call: -; clone_size: -; cdr3_aa: CASSFSPGGGNEKLFF; cdr3_nt: TGCGCCAGCAGCTTCTCCCCGGGGGGGGGTAATGAAAAACTGTTTTTT
v_call: TRBV7-2; j_call: TRBJ1-4; d_call: -; clone_size: -; cdr3_aa: CASSLGQANEKLFF; cdr3_nt: TGTGCCAGCAGCTTAGGTCAGGCTAATGAAAAACTGTTTTTT
v_call: TRBV14; j_call: TRBJ1-1; d_call: -; clone_size: -; cdr3_aa: CASSQDENTEAFF; cdr3_nt: TGTGCCAGCAGCCAAGACGAGAACACTGAAGCTTTCTTT
v_call: TRBV12-5; j_call: TRBJ2-5; d_call: -; clone_size: -; cdr3_aa: CASAQGSVGETQYF; cdr3_nt: TGTGCTAGTGCCCAGGGGTCGGTGGGCGAGACCCAGTACTTC
v_call: TRBV7-8; j_call: TRBJ2-1; d_call: TRBD2; clone_size: -; cdr3_aa: CASSEGLAGARDEQFF; cdr3_nt: TGTGCCAGCAGCGAAGGACTAGCGGGGGCAAGGGATGAGCAGTTCTTC
v_call: TRBV29-1; j_call: TRBJ1-4; d_call: -; clone_size: -; cdr3_aa: CSVREGLELFF; cdr3_nt: TGCAGCGTTCGGGAGGGCTTGGAACTGTTTTTT
v_call: TRBV7-9; j_call: TRBJ1-2; d_call: -; clone_size: -; cdr3_aa: CASSSQDFRGRGYTF; cdr3_nt: TGTGCCAGCAGCTCACAAGATTTCAGGGGTAGGGGCTACACCTTC
v_call: TRBV19; j_call: TRBJ2-3; d_call: TRBD2; clone_size: few; cdr3_aa: CASSRIAGGDTDTQYF; cdr3_nt: TGTGCCAGTAGTCGGATAGCGGGAGGGGACACAGATACGCAGTATTTT
v_call: TRBV23-1; j_call: TRBJ2-3; d_call: TRBD2; clone_size: few; cdr3_aa: CASSAQFASGRDTQYF; cdr3_nt: TGCGCCAGCAGTGCCCAATTTGCAAGCGGGAGGGATACGCAGTATTTT
v_call: TRBV7-8; j_call: TRBJ1-5; d_call: TRBD1; clone_size: few; cdr3_aa: CASSPASVGTGGLISNQPQHF; cdr3_nt: TGTGCCAGCAGCCCCGCATCGGTTGGGACAGGGGGCCTCATTAGCAATCAGCCCCAGCATTTT
v_call: TRBV27; j_call: TRBJ2-5; d_call: TRBD1; clone_size: -; cdr3_aa: CASRRGTGIQETQYF; cdr3_nt: TGTGCCAGCAGGCGCGGGACAGGGATCCAAGAGACCCAGTACTTC
v_call: TRBV28; j_call: TRBJ2-6; d_call: -; clone_size: -; cdr3_aa: CASSTLPGAGANVLTF; cdr3_nt: TGTGCCAGCAGTACACTTCCAGGGGCTGGGGCCAACGTCCTGACTTTC
v_call: TRBV11-3; j_call: TRBJ1-1; d_call: TRBD1; clone_size: -; cdr3_aa: CASSSGQGAVKAFF; cdr3_nt: TGTGCCAGCAGCTCCGGACAGGGGGCCGTGAAAGCTTTCTTT
v_call: TRBV5-4; j_call: TRBJ2-5; d_call: TRBD2; clone_size: -; cdr3_aa: CASREGQRRSQETQYF; cdr3_nt: TGTGCCAGCCGGGAGGGGCAACGAAGGTCACAAGAGACCCAGTACTTC
v_call: TRBV5-1; j_call: TRBJ1-2; d_call: TRBD1; clone_size: -; cdr3_aa: CASSLAPTGGGYGYTF; cdr3_nt: TGCGCCAGCAGCTTGGCCCCGACAGGGGGCGGGTATGGCTACACCTTC
v_call: TRBV19; j_call: TRBJ2-5; d_call: -; clone_size: -; cdr3_aa: CASSIALDSKETQYF; cdr3_nt: TGTGCCAGTAGTATAGCTCTTGACAGCAAAGAGACCCAGTACTTC
v_call: TRBV4-3; j_call: TRBJ2-3; d_call: -; clone_size: -; cdr3_aa: CASSHNPSSTDTQYF; cdr3_nt: TGCGCCAGCAGCCATAACCCGTCCAGCACAGATACGCAGTATTTT
v_call: TRBV30; j_call: TRBJ2-1; d_call: -; clone_size: once; cdr3_aa: CAWSFTGVWNEQFF; cdr3_nt: TGTGCCTGGAGTTTTACGGGAGTTTGGAATGAGCAGTTCTTC
v_call: TRBV21-1; j_call: TRBJ2-3; d_call: -; clone_size: -; cdr3_aa: CASSRGTRKTDTQYF; cdr3_nt: TGTGCCAGCAGCAGGGGCACACGAAAGACAGATACGCAGTATTTT
v_call: TRBV13; j_call: TRBJ2-7; d_call: TRBD1; clone_size: -; cdr3_aa: CASSLDRAYEQYF; cdr3_nt: TGTGCCAGCAGCCTAGACAGGGCCTACGAGCAGTACTTC
v_call: TRBV9; j_call: TRBJ2-1; d_call: TRBD1; clone_size: -; cdr3_aa: CASSVRTGDNNEQFF; cdr3_nt: TGTGCCAGCAGCGTTAGGACAGGGGACAACAATGAGCAGTTCTTC
v_call: TRBV9; j_call: TRBJ2-1; d_call: TRBD2; clone_size: -; cdr3_aa: CASSGLAGDYNEQFF; cdr3_nt: TGTGCCAGCAGCGGACTAGCGGGGGATTACAATGAGCAGTTCTTC
v_call: TRBV29-1; j_call: TRBJ2-6; d_call: -; clone_size: -; cdr3_aa: CSVDGGTSGANVLTF; cdr3_nt: TGCAGCGTTGATGGGGGGACCTCTGGGGCCAACGTCCTGACTTTC
v_call: TRBV29-1; j_call: TRBJ1-2; d_call: -; clone_size: -; cdr3_aa: CSVIDGLSNYGYTF; cdr3_nt: TGCAGCGTAATTGATGGCCTATCTAACTATGGCTACACCTTC
v_call: TRBV7-2; j_call: TRBJ2-5; d_call: -; clone_size: once; cdr3_aa: CASSLGGAQETQYF; cdr3_nt: TGTGCCAGCAGCTTAGGGGGGGCACAAGAGACCCAGTACTTC
v_call: TRBV4-1; j_call: TRBJ2-3; d_call: -; clone_size: few; cdr3_aa: CASSQDPPTRSTDTQYF; cdr3_nt: TGCGCCAGCAGCCAAGACCCCCCGACTAGGAGCACAGATACGCAGTATTTT
v_call: TRBV19; j_call: TRBJ1-5; d_call: TRBD1; clone_size: -; cdr3_aa: CASTRDRFQPQHF; cdr3_nt: TGTGCCAGTACCCGGGACAGGTTTCAGCCCCAGCATTTT
v_call: TRBV19; j_call: TRBJ2-1; d_call: TRBD2; clone_size: -; cdr3_aa: CASSAQAGPREQFF; cdr3_nt: TGTGCCAGTAGTGCCCAAGCGGGGCCTCGTGAGCAGTTCTTC
v_call: TRBV2; j_call: TRBJ2-1; d_call: TRBD2; clone_size: -; cdr3_aa: CASSPRLAGGQEQFF; cdr3_nt: TGTGCCAGCAGTCCCCGACTAGCGGGGGGACAGGAGCAGTTCTTC
v_call: TRBV7-2; j_call: TRBJ2-3; d_call: -; clone_size: -; cdr3_aa: CASSLDSTRTDTQYF; cdr3_nt: TGTGCCAGCAGCTTGGATTCGACCCGCACAGATACGCAGTATTTT
v_call: TRBV7-2; j_call: TRBJ1-1; d_call: -; clone_size: -; cdr3_aa: CASSYEEGTEAFF; cdr3_nt: TGTGCCAGCAGTTACGAAGAGGGCACTGAAGCTTTCTTT